These 16 T cell receptor beta chains originate from one sample sequenced in a study of breast tumors, draining lymph nodes, adjacent tissues. The lymph nodes were axillary draining lymph nodes from breast cancer patients. In TCRdb, the multiplex PCR reads were re-called with MiXCR into one record per CDR3 protein. The table has about 200,000 distinct CDR3 sequences, 25% to 40% seen once. The sequenced material came from axillary lymph node tissue. The receptors were sampled from a female donor with breast cancer. Some clones in this sample may be carry-over from other donors' samples.

This clonotype was observed many times. The chain combines TRBV5-4 with TRBJ1-6; D unclear. The CDR3 covers 16 residues. Trimming took off 2 bases at V and 7 bases at J, with 16 bases between the two ends. The germline V gene encodes CDR1 SGHNT and CDR2 YYREEE (reference sequence). CDR3 sequence: CASSLPGERANSPLHF. For the CDR3, the DNA is TGTGCCAGCAGCTTACCCGGGGAGAGGGCCAATTCACCCCTCCACTTT.

This clonotype was seen repeatedly, ten times or more. CDR3 sequence: CSASGLAGSYEQYF. CDR3 sequence (DNA): TGCAGTGCTAGTGGGCTAGCGGGGTCCTACGAGCAGTACTTC. The chain couples TRBV20-1 to TRBJ2-7, with TRBD2 identical over 9 bases. Trimming took 3 bases from V and 1 from J; bases not matched to a gene: 4. CDR3 length equals 14 residues. Per germline, CDR1 DFQATT and CDR2 SNEGSKA (reference sequence).

The CDR3 DNA is TGTGCCAGCAGCTTACTCGCAGGGGATCGCGCCGGGGAGCTGTTTTTT. It specifies CASSLLAGDRAGELFF. The rearrangement joins TRBV13 to TRBJ2-2; D perhaps matches TRBD1 (6 bases). Germline CDR1 is PRHDT and CDR2 is FYEKMQ (reference sequence). With 2 bases removed from V and 6 bases from J, the gap between germline ends came to 16 bases. The CDR3 runs 16 residues.

The sample holds one count of this clonotype. At one end the junction does not follow the germline gene, possibly because of a read error. The chain joins TRBV29-1 to TRBJ2-1, with D possibly matching TRBD1 (5 bases). Germline values: CDR1 SQVTM, CDR2 ANQGSEA. CDR3 size: 14 residues. CDR3 coding DNA: TGCGGCGTTGTTTGCTACTTAGGGGAAGATGAGCAGTTCTTC. This sequence encodes CGVVCYLGEDEQFF.

As to this clonotype: Since a much larger clone is just one base distant, this may be a read error. The V gene is TRBV20-1, the J gene TRBJ2-5, with D possibly matching TRBD2 (6 bases). From germline, CDR1 is DFQATT and CDR2 SNEGSKA (reference sequence). This CDR3 is 15 amino acids long. The CDR3 here is CSARDAAGTQETQCF. CDR3 nucleotide sequence: TGCAGTGCTAGAGATGCCGCGGGGACCCAAGAGACCCAGTGCTTC.

This clonotype occurred many times. The chain joins TRBV4-1 to TRBJ1-4, with D possibly being TRBD1 (6 bases). In germline, CDR1 is MGHRA, CDR2 YSYEKL. The CDR3 spans 18 residues. V was trimmed by 4 bases and J by 0 bases, leaving 18 bases between them. Here the CDR3 reads CASSPSRWGAATNEKLFF. The CDR3 nucleotides read TGCGCCAGCAGCCCCTCCCGCTGGGGGGCGGCAACTAATGAAAAACTGTTTTTT.

There are many counts of this clonotype. This chain connects TRBV6-6 to TRBJ1-6, with a possible D match to TRBD1 (6 bases). V shed 7 bases and J shed 8 bases, with 18 bases lying between them. CDR1 is MNHNY and CDR2 is SVGAGI in the germline V gene (reference sequence). The CDR3 is 15 residues long. The CDR3 loop is CASIPGGAGDSPLHF. The CDR3 DNA reads as TGTGCCAGCATCCCGGGGGGGGCTGGTGATTCACCCCTCCACTTT.

This clonotype was seen repeatedly, ten times or more. This rearrangement joins TRBV6-6 to TRBJ1-5; D gene unclear. CDR3 size: 13 residues. Germline V lookup: CDR1 MNHNY, CDR2 SVGAGI (reference sequence). Trimming shortened V by 6 bases and J by 7 bases, and 13 bases separated the two germline ends. The CDR3 DNA sequence: TGTGCCAGCAGCCCGACCGCTGGCCAGCCCCAGCATTTT. It yields the protein CASSPTAGQPQHF.

This clonotype was detected only a few times. Germline is not matched at one junction end, which may reflect a read error. V is TRBV9 and J is TRBJ2-5, with TRBD2 matching over 8 bases. This CDR3 has 16 amino acids. Per the germline V gene, CDR1 is SGDLS and CDR2 is YYNGEE. CDR3 nucleotide sequence: TGTGCCAACAGCGTGGCCGGGGGGGGGGGACAAGAGACCCAGTACTTC. This sequence encodes CANSVAGGGGQETQYF.

With respect to this clonotype: A read error may be the cause here, since a much bigger clone is one base away. The conserved phenylalanine or tryptophan is not found at the CDR3 terminus, so this likely reflects a read error. V is TRBV13 and J is TRBJ1-5; D unresolved. The CDR3 is 13 amino acids. The germline CDR1 and CDR2 sequences are PRHDT and FYEKMQ (reference sequence). Trimming removed 6 bases from V and 4 bases from J, with 10 bases in between. CDR3 in amino acids: CASSYSINQPQHL. The CDR3 bases are TGTGCCAGCAGTTACTCGATAAATCAGCCCCAGCATCTT.

This clonotype turned up a few times. The gene calls are TRBV6-2 or TRBV6-3 and TRBJ1-5, with D unclear. CDR3 length equals 14 residues. Trimming cost V 6 bases and J 7 bases, with 16 bases left between them. Germline values: CDR1 MNHEY, CDR2 SVGEGT. The CDR3 coding sequence is TGTGCCAGCAGGACAAGGGTTGGAGGACAGCCCCAGCATTTT. It specifies CASRTRVGGQPQHF.

The chain links TRBV29-1 to TRBJ1-4, with D hard to call. The CDR3 loop spans 14 amino acids. V shed 0 bases and J shed 7 bases, with 12 bases lying between them. Germline V gene data show CDR1 as SQVTM and CDR2 as ANQGSEA. CDR3 sequence reads: CSVEDDFFSEKLFF. CDR3 DNA sequence: TGCAGCGTTGAAGACGACTTCTTTAGTGAAAAACTGTTTTTT.

This clonotype occurred a few times. The gene calls are TRBV6-5 and TRBJ2-1, with a tentative D call TRBD2 (6 bases). V was pared by 5 bases and J by 8 bases, with 22 bases between. Germline-derived CDR1 and CDR2 are MNHEY and SVGAGI. The CDR3 runs 16 residues. The CDR3 DNA reads TGTGCCAGCAGTACCCCGCGGGGCCCGAGCAGGGATGAGCAGTTCTTC. Translated, it gives CASSTPRGPSRDEQFF.

Comments on this clonotype: A read error is possible here, since a much larger clone lies one base away. J is TRBJ2-7 and V is TRBV6-1; no clear D. The germline V and J ends were trimmed by 5 bases and 4 bases, with 9 bases remaining between them. CDR1 MNHNS and CDR2 SASEGT come from the germline V gene. This CDR3 comprises 12 residues. The chain's CDR3 is CASSQEEYEQYF. The CDR3 DNA is TGTGCCAGCAGTCAAGAAGAGTACGAGCAGTACTTC.

The V gene is TRBV25-1, the J gene TRBJ1-6; D gene unclear. CDR1 and CDR2 from the germline V gene are MGHDK and SYGVNS. The CDR3 sequence is 17 residues long. DNA for the CDR3: TGTGTGTTTATTGCACTCGGTATTAGCTCCTATAATTCACCCCTCCACTTT. Translating gives CVFIALGISSYNSPLHF. Variable domain in full (rest from reference TRBV25-1 and TRBJ1-6): EADIYQTPRYLVIGTGKKITLECSQTMGHDKMYWYQQDPGMELHLIHYSYGVNSTEKGDLSSESTVSRIRTEHFPLTLESARPSHTSQYLCVFIALGISSYNSPLHFGNGTRLTVT.

The table lists this clonotype with many counts. The chain links TRBV5-8 to TRBJ2-3; no definite D call. CDR3 length: 15 amino acids. CDR1 and CDR2 (germline): SGHTS, YDEGEE. The V end was cut by 2 bases, the J end by 2 bases, with 12 bases between. The DNA of the CDR3 is TGTGCCAGCAGCTTAGAGAACAGATTCACAGATACGCAGTATTTT. This encodes CASSLENRFTDTQYF.